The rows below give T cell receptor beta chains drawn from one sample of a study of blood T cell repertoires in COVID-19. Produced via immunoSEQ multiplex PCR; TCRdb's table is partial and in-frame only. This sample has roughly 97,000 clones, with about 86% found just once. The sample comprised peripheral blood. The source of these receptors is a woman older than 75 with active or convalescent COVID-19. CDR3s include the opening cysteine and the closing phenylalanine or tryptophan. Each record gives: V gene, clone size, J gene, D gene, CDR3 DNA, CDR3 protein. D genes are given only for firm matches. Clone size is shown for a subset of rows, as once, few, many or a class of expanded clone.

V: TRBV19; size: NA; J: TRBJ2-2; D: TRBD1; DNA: TGTGCCAGTAGTACACAGGGGTCCGCCGGGGAGCTGTTTTTT; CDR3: CASSTQGSAGELFF
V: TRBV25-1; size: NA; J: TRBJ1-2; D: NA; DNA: TGTGCCAGCAGTGTAACTTCGGGACAAGGTTTCTATGGCTACACCTTC; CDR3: CASSVTSGQGFYGYTF
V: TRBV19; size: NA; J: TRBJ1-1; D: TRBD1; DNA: TGTGCCAGTAGTATAGTGAACAGGGGGCGGAACACTGAAGCTTTCTTT; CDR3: CASSIVNRGRNTEAFF
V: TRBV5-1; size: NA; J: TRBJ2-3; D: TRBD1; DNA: TGCGCCAGCAGCCTACACAACAGGGGCTCGGCAGATACGCAGTATTTT; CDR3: CASSLHNRGSADTQYF
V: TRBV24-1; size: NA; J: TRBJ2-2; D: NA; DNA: TGTGCCACCAGTGATTTCCCTAGCACCGGGGAGCTGTTTTTT; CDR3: CATSDFPSTGELFF
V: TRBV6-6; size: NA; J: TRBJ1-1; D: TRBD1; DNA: TGTGCCAGCAGCGGGACAGGGAGTAACACTGAAGCTTTCTTT; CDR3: CASSGTGSNTEAFF
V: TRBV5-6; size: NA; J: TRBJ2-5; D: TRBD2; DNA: TGTGCCAGCAGCGGTAGACGACTAGCGGGGCGACAAGAGACCCAGTACTTC; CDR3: CASSGRRLAGRQETQYF
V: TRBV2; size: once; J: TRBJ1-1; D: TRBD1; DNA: TGTGCCAGCAGTCGACAGGGGGCAGACACTGAAGCTTTCTTT; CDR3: CASSRQGADTEAFF
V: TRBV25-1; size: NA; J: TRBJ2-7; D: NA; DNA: TGTGCCAGCAGTGATTTTTCCGACGAGCAGTACTTC; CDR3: CASSDFSDEQYF
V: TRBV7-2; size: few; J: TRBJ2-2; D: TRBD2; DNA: TGTGCCAGCAGCTACGGGGGGGTACAGGCCGGGGAGCTGTTTTTT; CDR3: CASSYGGVQAGELFF
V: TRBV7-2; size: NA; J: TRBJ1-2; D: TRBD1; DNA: TGTGCCAGCAGCTTGACAGGGGACCACTATGGCTACACCTTC; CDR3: CASSLTGDHYGYTF
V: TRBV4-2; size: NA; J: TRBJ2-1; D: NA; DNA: TGTGCCAGCAGCCAAGACGCGGGCGATTACAATGAGCAGTTCTTC; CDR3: CASSQDAGDYNEQFF
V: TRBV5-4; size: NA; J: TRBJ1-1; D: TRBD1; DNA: TGTGCCAGCAGCGGACGACAGGGATCCCCCACTGAAGCTTTCTTT; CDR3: CASSGRQGSPTEAFF
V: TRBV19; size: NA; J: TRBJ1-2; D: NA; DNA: TGTGCCAGTAGTATAGACCAGGGGACCTATGGCTACACCTTC; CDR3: CASSIDQGTYGYTF
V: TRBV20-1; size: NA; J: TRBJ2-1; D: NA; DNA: TGCAGTGCTAGTCCTTTAGTCGGGAGTTCTTCCTACAATGAGCAGTTCTTC; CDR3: CSASPLVGSSSYNEQFF
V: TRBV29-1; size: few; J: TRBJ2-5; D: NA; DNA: TGCAGCGTTGAATCCCCGGTAGACTTCCAAGAGACCCAGTACTTC; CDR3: CSVESPVDFQETQYF
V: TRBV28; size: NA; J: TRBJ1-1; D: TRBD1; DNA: TGTGCCAGCGCAACCAGGGACAGGGCGATAATGAACACTGAAGCTTTCTTT; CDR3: CASATRDRAIMNTEAFF
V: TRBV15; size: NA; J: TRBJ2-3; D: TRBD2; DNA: TGTGCCACCAGCCCTAGCGGGAGATTGGAAGATACGCAGTATTTT; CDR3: CATSPSGRLEDTQYF
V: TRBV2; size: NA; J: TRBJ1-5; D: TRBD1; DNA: TGTGCCAGCAGTGGGACAGGGAGAAGCAATCAGCCCCAGCATTTT; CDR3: CASSGTGRSNQPQHF
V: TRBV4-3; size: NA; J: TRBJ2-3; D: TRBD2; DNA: TGCGCCAGCAGCCAAGGTTCGGGAGGAGGCACAGATACGCAGTATTTT; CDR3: CASSQGSGGGTDTQYF
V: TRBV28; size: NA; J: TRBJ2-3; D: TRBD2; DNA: TGTGCCAGCAGGCTAGCGGGAGTGGGCACAGATACGCAGTATTTT; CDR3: CASRLAGVGTDTQYF
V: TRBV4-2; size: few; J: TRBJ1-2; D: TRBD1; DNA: TGTGCCAGCAGCCAAGACCTCCTGACAGGGCCTCTCTATGGCTACACCTTC; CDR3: CASSQDLLTGPLYGYTF
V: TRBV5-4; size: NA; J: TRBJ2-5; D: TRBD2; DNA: TGTGCCAGCAGCGAAGGGGGTAGCGGGACTGGAGAGACCCAGTACTTC; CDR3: CASSEGGSGTGETQYF
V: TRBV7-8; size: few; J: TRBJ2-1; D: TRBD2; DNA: TGTGCCAGCAGCCCCCCCGGGACTACTAACAATGAGCAGTTCTTC; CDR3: CASSPPGTTNNEQFF
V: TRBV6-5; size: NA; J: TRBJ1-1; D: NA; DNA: TGTGCCAGCAGCCAGAATACAGTCAACACTGAAGCTTTCTTT; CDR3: CASSQNTVNTEAFF
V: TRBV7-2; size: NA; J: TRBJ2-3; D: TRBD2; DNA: TGTGCCAGCAGATACAAAGCGGGGGGGGTAAACACAGATACGCAGTATTTT; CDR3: CASRYKAGGVNTDTQYF
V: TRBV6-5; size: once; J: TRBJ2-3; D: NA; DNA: TGTGCCAGCACCTGGGGGGACCCCACAGATACGCAGTATTTT; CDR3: CASTWGDPTDTQYF
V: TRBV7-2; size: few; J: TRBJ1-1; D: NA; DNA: TGTGCCAGCAGCTTAGTACTACAGGACGACGCTTTCTTT; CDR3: CASSLVLQDDAFF
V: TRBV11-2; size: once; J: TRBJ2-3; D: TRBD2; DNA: TGTGCCAGCAGCTTAGAGGGTAGCGGGGGACCCACGGGAACGCAGTATTTT; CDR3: CASSLEGSGGPTGTQYF
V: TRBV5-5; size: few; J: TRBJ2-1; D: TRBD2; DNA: TGTGCCAGCAGCCGAGCTCTAGCGGTTGATGAGCAGTTCTTC; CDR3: CASSRALAVDEQFF
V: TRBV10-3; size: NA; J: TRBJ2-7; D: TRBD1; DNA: TGTGCCACCTCCCGGGACAGGGGTCCCTACGAGCAGTACTTC; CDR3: CATSRDRGPYEQYF
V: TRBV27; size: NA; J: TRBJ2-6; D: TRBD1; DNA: TGTGCCAGCAGTTTAAGACTGACAGGGGGTAGTTTCGCTGGGGCCAACGTCCTGACTTTC; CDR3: CASSLRLTGGSFAGANVLTF
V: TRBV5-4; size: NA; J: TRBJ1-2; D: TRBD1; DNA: TGTGCCAGCAGCTTGGGGGGTACCCGACAGGGCAACTATGGCTACACCTTC; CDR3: CASSLGGTRQGNYGYTF
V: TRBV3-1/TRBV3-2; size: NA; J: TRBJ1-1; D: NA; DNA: TGTGCCAGCAGCCACCAGACAGGCCACACTGAAGCTTTCTTT; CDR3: CASSHQTGHTEAFF
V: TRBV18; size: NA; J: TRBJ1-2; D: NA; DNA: TGTGCCAGCTCACCCCTTTCCGGAGCTAACTATGGCTACACCTTC; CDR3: CASSPLSGANYGYTF
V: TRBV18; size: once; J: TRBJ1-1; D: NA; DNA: TGTGCCAGCTCACCAGCTATAAGCACTGAAGCTTTCTTT; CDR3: CASSPAISTEAFF
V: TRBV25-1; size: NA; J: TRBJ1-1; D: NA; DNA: TGTGCCAGCACATCGGGACGACTGTCGAACGGACTAGGAACTGAAGCTTTCTTT; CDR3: CASTSGRLSNGLGTEAFF
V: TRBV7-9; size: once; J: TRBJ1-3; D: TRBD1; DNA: TGTGCCAGCAGCCCGCCAGGGGGTGAGGCTGGAAACACCATATATTTT; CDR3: CASSPPGGEAGNTIYF
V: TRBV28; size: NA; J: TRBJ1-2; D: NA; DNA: TGTGCCAGCAGTTTAGGAGACTATGGCTACACCTTC; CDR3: CASSLGDYGYTF
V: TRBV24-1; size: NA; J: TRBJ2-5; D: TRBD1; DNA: TGTGCCACCAGTGATCTCCAAACCGGGACAGGGGAGACCCAGTACTTC; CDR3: CATSDLQTGTGETQYF
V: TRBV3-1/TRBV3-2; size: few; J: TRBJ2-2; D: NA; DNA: TGTGCCAGCAGCCGAGGCACCGGGGAGCTGTTTTTT; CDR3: CASSRGTGELFF
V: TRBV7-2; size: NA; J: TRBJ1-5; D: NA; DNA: TGTGCCAGCAGCTATAAATCGGGACTGGGTCAGCCCCAGCATTTT; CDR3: CASSYKSGLGQPQHF
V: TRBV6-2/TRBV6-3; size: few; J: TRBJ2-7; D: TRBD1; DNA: TGTGCCAGCAGACCTGGGACAGGGGAAGTCAGCGAGCAGTACTTC; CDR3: CASRPGTGEVSEQYF
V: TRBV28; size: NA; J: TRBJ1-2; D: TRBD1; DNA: TGTGCCCTCTCCGGACAGGGGGCGCGGCACTATGGCTACACCTTC; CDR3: CALSGQGARHYGYTF
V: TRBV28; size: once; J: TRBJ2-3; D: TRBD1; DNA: TGTGCCAGCAGCTCCCTGCGGTGGGACAGGGGAAGCACAGATACGCAGTATTTT; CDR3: CASSSLRWDRGSTDTQYF